The 20 T cell receptor beta chains below were found in one sample sequenced in a study of CD8 T cells in ankylosing spondylitis. TCRdb re-analysed the 5' RACE reads in MiXCR, keeping a single row per CDR3 protein. The sample yields fewer than 35,000 distinct CDR3 sequences, under 40% seen once. The specimen sequenced was synovial fluid, either unsorted or a sorted T cell fraction (not recorded which). The receptors come from a male donor with ankylosing spondylitis.

The table lists this clonotype with a few counts. The chain has TRBV29-1 and TRBJ1-5; 7 bases align to TRBD1. This CDR3 has 13 amino acids. CDR1 SQVTM and CDR2 ANQGSEA come from the germline V gene. The trim removed 3 bases at V and 3 bases at J, leaving 2 bases unmatched. CDR3 amino acids: CSVDRGDNQPQHF. The CDR3 region has the DNA TGCAGCGTTGACAGGGGGGACAATCAGCCCCAGCATTTT.

This clonotype is a singleton in its sample. This rearrangement joins TRBV12-5 to TRBJ1-2; TRBD1 is a possible D gene (5 bases). V was trimmed by 0 bases and J by 4 bases, leaving 21 bases between them. This CDR3 has 18 amino acids. Germline lookup yields CDR1 LGHNT and CDR2 FRNRAP. The CDR3 bases are TGTGCTAGTGGTTTGGTCGGACATGGGCAGGGCAACATCTATGGCTACACCTTC. Translation: CASGLVGHGQGNIYGYTF.

This clonotype turned up a few times. The rearrangement uses TRBV27 and TRBJ2-1, with a weak D call TRBD1 (5 bases). The V end lost 0 bases, the J end lost 8 bases, and 8 bases lay between the germline ends. The CDR3 extends over 13 amino acids. CDR1 and CDR2 (germline): MNHEY, SMNVEV (reference sequence). The CDR3: CASSLSGLHEQFF. The CDR3 DNA reads TGTGCCAGCAGTTTATCGGGGCTCCATGAGCAGTTCTTC.

The chain employs TRBV20-1 and TRBJ1-1; 11 nucleotides match TRBD1. In germline, CDR1 is DFQATT, CDR2 SNEGSKA (reference sequence). The CDR3 is made up of 17 amino acids. V lost 5 bases, J lost 5 bases, and 16 bases stayed unmatched. CDR3 in DNA: TGCAGTGCTTGGGCCCCGGTTCCGGACAGGGGGCGGACTGAAGCTTTCTTT. This gives the protein CSAWAPVPDRGRTEAFF.

The chain has TRBV14 and TRBJ2-6; D gene ambiguous. Trimming stripped 4 bases from V and 1 base from J, with 11 bases between. CDR1 and CDR2 (germline): SGHDN, FVKESK. The CDR3 spans 16 residues. This chain's CDR3 is CASSLGPTSGANVLTF. In nucleotides, the CDR3 is TGTGCCAGCAGCCTAGGACCCACGTCTGGGGCCAACGTCCTGACTTTC.

This clonotype has ten or more counts. The rearrangement joins TRBV2 to TRBJ2-1, with D uncertain. Germline V gene data show CDR1 as SNHLY and CDR2 as FYNNEI. The CDR3 sequence is 16 residues long. Trimming took 1 base from V and 0 from J, leaving 10 bases between them. For the CDR3, the DNA is TGTGCCAGCAGTGAAGGCGTTACGAGCTCCTACAATGAGCAGTTCTTC. This gives the protein CASSEGVTSSYNEQFF.

This clonotype was found many times. The V call is TRBV25-1, the J call TRBJ1-6; the D gene is possibly TRBD1 (6 bases). The CDR3 is 14 amino acids. Per the germline V gene, CDR1 is MGHDK and CDR2 is SYGVNS. The V gene lost 5 bases and the J gene lost 7 bases, with 12 bases spanning the gap. The CDR3 DNA sequence: TGTGCCAGCAGTAGAACAGGGACAAATTCACCCCTCCACTTT. It translates to CASSRTGTNSPLHF.

The sample holds many counts of this clonotype. V usage is TRBV15 and J usage is TRBJ2-1; TRBD2 aligns across 13 bases. Germline assignment: CDR1 LNHNV and CDR2 YYDKDF (reference sequence). The CDR3 spans 15 residues. The trim removed 5 bases at V and 4 bases at J, leaving 2 bases unmatched. DNA of the CDR3: TGTGCCACCAGCGAGGGACTAGCGGGGTACAATGAGCAGTTCTTC. Residues: CATSEGLAGYNEQFF.

The genes are TRBV9 and TRBJ2-1, with D possibly being TRBD1 (6 bases). The CDR3 spans 15 residues. Germline V gives CDR1 SGDLS, CDR2 YYNGEE. V was trimmed by 4 bases and J by 1 base, leaving 12 bases between them. The chain's CDR3 is CASSPNRDSYNEQFF. The CDR3 DNA reads as TGTGCCAGCAGCCCTAACAGGGATTCCTACAATGAGCAGTTCTTC.

The chain recombines TRBV10-1 with TRBJ2-2; weak D call: TRBD2 (5 bases). CDR1 and CDR2 (germline): WNHNN, SYGVQD (reference sequence). The CDR3 runs 13 residues. V was clipped by 7 bases and J by 3 bases, with 9 bases between them. The CDR3, as DNA: TGCGCCAGCACGGGATCATACACCGGGGAGCTGTTTTTT. It is translated as CASTGSYTGELFF.

This clonotype was seen only a few times. The chain is built from TRBV5-1 and TRBJ2-7; D ambiguous. Germline V CDR1 and CDR2: SGHRS, YFSETQ. Trimming took off 0 bases at V and 2 bases at J, with 9 bases between the two ends. This CDR3 spans 14 amino acids. CDR3 DNA sequence: TGCGCCAGCAGCTTGGTTGCCGGTGCCTACGAGCAGTACGTC. It is translated as CASSLVAGAYEQYV.

This chain joins TRBV6-2 or TRBV6-3 and TRBJ2-1, with D perhaps matching TRBD2 (6 bases). Trimming removed 6 bases from V and 0 bases from J, with 12 bases in between. Germline CDR1 is MNHEY and CDR2 is SVGEGT. This CDR3 has 15 residues. For the CDR3, the DNA is TGTGCCAGCAGCCGGGACTGGAGCTCCTACAATGAGCAGTTCTTC. This codes for CASSRDWSSYNEQFF.

In the case of this clonotype: A much bigger clone sits one base away, suggesting this may be a read error. This chain uses TRBV25-1 with TRBJ2-3, with TRBD2 matching over 14 bases. V lost 4 bases and J lost 3; bases outside the gene matches: 9. The CDR3 length is 18 residues. The germline gives CDR1 MGHDK, CDR2 SYGVNS. CDR3 sequence (DNA): TGTGCCAGCAGTGGCCATGGGACTAGCGGGAGTAAGACAGATACGCAGTATTTT. It translates to CASSGHGTSGSKTDTQYF. Together with reference TRBV25-1 and TRBJ2-3, the CDR3 gives the full variable domain: EADIYQTPRYLVIGTGKKITLECSQTMGHDKMYWYQQDPGMELHLIHYSYGVNSTEKGDLSSESTVSRIRTEHFPLTLESARPSHTSQYLCASSGHGTSGSKTDTQYFGPGTRLTVL.

This clonotype has a count of ten or more. CDR3 in amino acids: CSARRQNTEAFF. The CDR3, as DNA: TGCAGTGCTAGGCGCCAGAACACTGAAGCTTTCTTT. The rearrangement links TRBV20-1 to TRBJ1-1; D remains unclear. V gave up 3 bases and J gave up 1 base, with 6 bases separating them. There are 12 residues in the CDR3. Germline V lookup: CDR1 DFQATT, CDR2 SNEGSKA (reference sequence).

The V gene is TRBV10-2, the J gene TRBJ1-6; D is possibly TRBD1 (5 bases). The germline gives CDR1 WSHSY, CDR2 SAAADI. Trimming took 3 bases from V and 11 from J, leaving 14 bases between them. The CDR3 extends over 14 amino acids. CDR3 sequence reads: CASSERGTDPPLHF. As DNA, the CDR3 is TGCGCCAGCAGTGAAAGGGGAACCGACCCACCCCTCCACTTT.

Ten or more counts support this clonotype. The chain links TRBV29-1 to TRBJ2-7, with 7 positions matching TRBD1. This CDR3 contains 14 residues. CDR1 and CDR2 from the germline V gene are SQVTM and ANQGSEA. V shed 3 bases and J 4 bases; nucleotides not matched to a gene: 9. The CDR3 protein is CSVEVEGAVYEQYV. The CDR3 DNA sequence: TGCAGCGTTGAGGTCGAGGGGGCGGTTTACGAGCAGTACGTC.

This rearrangement joins TRBV24-1 to TRBJ1-2; perhaps TRBD1 as D (6 bases). Trimming removed 4 bases from V and 4 bases from J, with 12 bases in between. The CDR3 spans 14 residues. Germline assignment: CDR1 KGHDR and CDR2 SFDVKD. The CDR3 bases are TGTGCCACCAGTGAACAGGGTCAGAGCTATGGCTACACCTTC. This codes for CATSEQGQSYGYTF.

This chain uses TRBV20-1 with TRBJ2-1; 7 nucleotides match TRBD2. With V trimmed by 3 bases and J by 6 bases, 5 bases remained unmatched. CDR1 is DFQATT, CDR2 SNEGSKA, per germline (reference sequence). CDR3 length: 13 amino acids. The CDR3 nucleotides are TGCAGTGCTAGTGCGCGGGAGCCCAATGAGCAGTTCTTC. Protein product: CSASAREPNEQFF.

This clonotype was seen many times. The V and J genes are TRBV6-1 and TRBJ2-5; 10 bases match TRBD1. CDR1 and CDR2 from the germline V gene are MNHNS and SASEGT. Unmatched junction bases numbered 4, after V lost 5 bases and J lost 4 bases. The CDR3 covers 14 residues. CDR3 region: CASSLGTGAETQYF. In DNA form, the CDR3 reads TGTGCCAGCAGTTTAGGGACAGGGGCAGAGACCCAGTACTTC.

The chain employs TRBV7-9 and TRBJ2-3, with a tentative D call TRBD1 (5 bases). The CDR3 extends over 14 amino acids. Germline lookup yields CDR1 SEHNR and CDR2 FQNEAQ (reference sequence). The germline V and J ends were trimmed by 4 bases and 0 bases, with 8 bases remaining between them. In nucleotides, the CDR3 is TGTGCCAGCAGCTCGACAGTTAGCACAGATACGCAGTATTTT. It codes for CASSSTVSTDTQYF.